What follows are 13 T cell receptor beta chains derived from one specimen sequenced in a study of blood T cell repertoires in COVID-19 (dated by TCRdb to the early 2020s). The library was produced with the immunoSEQ multiplex PCR assay. Held by TCRdb, this immuneACCESS table contains in-frame sequences only and omits some clones. Under half of the omission traces to an unresolved V gene where checked; the cause of the rest is unknown. This sample has 20,000 to 25,000 clones in its table, and less than 75% of those were observed once. Roughly 20% of the sample is in the top ten clones. The sequencing sample was made of peripheral blood. These receptors all stem from a human donor in a cohort sampled during active or convalescent COVID-19.

There are a few counts of this clone. The chain employs TRBV6-1 and TRBJ1-1; no clear D gene. CDR3 size: 14 residues. Per germline, CDR1 MNHNS and CDR2 SASEGT. V lost 2 bases and J lost 2, with 9 bases in between. The CDR3 DNA is TGTGCCAGCAGTGAATTTCGGGGTAACACTGAAGCTTTCTTT. This sequence encodes CASSEFRGNTEAFF.

In this sample, this clone turned up a few times. CDR3 in amino acids: CASSTVRDRGWLAGEHEQFF. CDR3 DNA: TGTGCCAGCAGCACGGTTCGGGACAGGGGTTGGCTAGCGGGAGAGCATGAGCAGTTCTTC. This chain links TRBV21-1 with TRBJ2-1; the table assigns TRBD2, which was not confirmed against the DNA. TRBV21-1 is described as a pseudogene. CDR3 length: 20 residues.

The chain is built from TRBV18 and TRBJ1-3; D is possibly TRBD1 (5 bases). Germline CDR1 is KGHSH and CDR2 is LQKENI. The CDR3 runs to 14 residues. The V end was cut by 6 bases, the J end by 1 base, with 10 bases between. Written as DNA, the CDR3 is TGTGCCAGCTCTCTCCAGGGATCTGGAAACACCATATATTTT. Amino acids: CASSLQGSGNTIYF.

V gene TRBV27 combines with J gene TRBJ1-1, with unresolved D. Germline V gives CDR1 MNHEY, CDR2 SMNVEV (reference sequence). The CDR3 contains 13 residues. Between the trimmed V and J ends, which lost 1 base and 5 bases, there was a span of 8 bases. The chain's CDR3 is CASSLYRGTEAFF. The CDR3 DNA reads TGTGCCAGCAGTTTATATCGGGGTACTGAAGCTTTCTTT.

The chain combines TRBV29-1 with TRBJ2-1; D ambiguous. The germline CDR1 and CDR2 sequences are SQVTM and ANQGSEA. V was shortened by 4 bases and J by 9 bases, with 13 bases between the two germline ends. The CDR3 runs 12 residues. The CDR3: CSVAGLESEQFF. In nucleotides, the CDR3 is TGCAGCGTTGCGGGTCTCGAGTCTGAGCAGTTCTTC.

This chain connects TRBV15 to TRBJ1-3; no clear D. Trimming pared 1 base from V and 4 bases from J, leaving 14 bases between. There are 16 residues in the CDR3. Germline V gives CDR1 LNHNV, CDR2 YYDKDF (reference sequence). The CDR3 DNA follows: TGTGCCACCAGCAGAGGGGGAGGGCGTAGAGGAAACACCATATATTTT. It encodes CATSRGGGRRGNTIYF. The full variable domain, rest sourced from reference TRBV15 and TRBJ1-3, is DAMVIQNPRYQVTQFGKPVTLSCSQTLNHNVMYWYQQKSSQAPKLLFHYYDKDFNNEADTPDNFQSRRPNTSFCFLDIRSPGLGDTAMYLCATSRGGGRRGNTIYFGEGSWLTVV.

This clone was detected once. The CDR3, as DNA: TGTGCCTCCGGGGTGGCAAATAGCTATGGCTACACCTTC. Protein: CASGVANSYGYTF. The chain joins TRBV28 to TRBJ1-2; no firm D call. The CDR3 length is 13 residues. Germline-derived CDR1 and CDR2 are MDHEN and SYDVKM. The V and J ends lost 11 bases and 4 bases respectively, with 17 bases between them.

This sequence joins TRBV28 and TRBJ2-3, with D perhaps matching TRBD1 (6 bases). The CDR3 totals 16 residues. Germline V lookup: CDR1 MDHEN, CDR2 SYDVKM. V dropped 6 bases and J dropped 3 bases, with 19 bases sitting between them. CDR3 sequence reads: CASRGNTGWGTDTQYF. The CDR3 DNA reads as TGTGCCAGCAGGGGGAATACAGGGTGGGGGACAGATACGCAGTATTTT.

This chain links TRBV7-9 with TRBJ2-5, with TRBD2 as a possible D gene (5 bases). The V and J ends lost 4 bases and 4 bases respectively, with 25 bases between them. Germline CDR1 and CDR2: SEHNR and FQNEAQ (reference sequence). This CDR3 region has 18 residues. CDR3 bases: TGTGCCAGCAGCTCGAAAGCGCCGGGGTCCCCCTCGGGAGAGACCCAGTACTTC. It codes for CASSSKAPGSPSGETQYF.

This clone has a single count. The CDR3: CATTTGGAWNTEAFF. In nucleotides, the CDR3 is TGTGCCACGACCACAGGGGGCGCGTGGAATACTGAAGCTTTCTTT. The chain carries TRBV5-4 and TRBJ1-1; 9 nucleotides line up with TRBD1. Germline V CDR1 and CDR2: SGHNT, YYREEE (reference sequence). The CDR3 extends over 15 amino acids. The V and J ends lost 9 bases and 5 bases, in that order; junction bases with no gene match: 14.

The genes are TRBV5-6 and TRBJ2-7; the match to TRBD1 covers 8 bases. J was trimmed by 5 bases and V by 4 bases; bases with no gene match: 14. This CDR3 has 16 amino acids. Germline values: CDR1 SGHDT, CDR2 YYEEEE. As DNA, the CDR3 is TGTGCCAGCAGCCGCCGGTGGGGACAGGCGCCAAACGAGCAGTACTTC. Translated: CASSRRWGQAPNEQYF. Full variable domain (outside the CDR3, taken from reference TRBV5-6 and TRBJ2-7): DAGVTQSPTHLIKTRGQQVTLRCSPKSGHDTVSWYQQALGQGPQFIFQYYEEEERQRGNFPDRFSGHQFPNYSSELNVNALLLGDSALYLCASSRRWGQAPNEQYFGPGTRLTVT.

The chain carries TRBV2 and TRBJ1-4; the match to TRBD1 covers 9 bases. The germline V gene has CDR1 SNHLY and CDR2 FYNNEI. Trimming removed 6 bases from V and 5 bases from J; junction bases left unmatched: 7. The CDR3 covers 15 residues. The CDR3 reads CASRTGDRVNEKLFF. DNA for the CDR3: TGTGCCAGCAGGACCGGGGACAGGGTGAATGAAAAACTGTTTTTT.

Here the CDR3 reads CAWSVRGRAKGYTF. The CDR3 nucleotides read TGTGCCTGGAGTGTAAGGGGCAGGGCGAAAGGCTACACCTTC. The chain joins TRBV30 to TRBJ1-2; D possibly corresponds to TRBD1 (5 bases). CDR3 length: 14 amino acids. The V and J ends lost 0 bases and 8 bases respectively, with 16 bases between them. The germline CDR1 and CDR2 sequences are GTSNPN and SVGIG (reference sequence).